This T cell receptor (beta chain) originates from a study of OX40 agonist ivuxolimab in advanced cancers. TCRdb keeps only in-frame clones here, not all; method: immunoSEQ multiplex PCR. The table lists approximately 43,000 clones, over 80% of them singletons, with 2.5% to 3% in the top ten. This clone was detected a few times. Sequenced material: CD4+ or CD8+ T cells sorted from blood, taken in a trial of the OX40 agonist ivuxolimab. The TCR comes from an adult with an advanced solid tumor such as melanoma, head and neck, liver or kidney cancer.

The CDR3 DNA reads as TGTGCCAGCTCACCACCGGCAGGGGAAGACTATGGCTACACCTTC. As protein: CASSPPAGEDYGYTF. V usage is TRBV18 and J usage is TRBJ1-2; D perhaps matches TRBD1 (6 bases). Germline assignment: CDR1 KGHSH and CDR2 LQKENI. This CDR3 has 15 amino acids. With 0 bases removed from V and 3 bases from J, the gap between germline ends came to 11 bases.